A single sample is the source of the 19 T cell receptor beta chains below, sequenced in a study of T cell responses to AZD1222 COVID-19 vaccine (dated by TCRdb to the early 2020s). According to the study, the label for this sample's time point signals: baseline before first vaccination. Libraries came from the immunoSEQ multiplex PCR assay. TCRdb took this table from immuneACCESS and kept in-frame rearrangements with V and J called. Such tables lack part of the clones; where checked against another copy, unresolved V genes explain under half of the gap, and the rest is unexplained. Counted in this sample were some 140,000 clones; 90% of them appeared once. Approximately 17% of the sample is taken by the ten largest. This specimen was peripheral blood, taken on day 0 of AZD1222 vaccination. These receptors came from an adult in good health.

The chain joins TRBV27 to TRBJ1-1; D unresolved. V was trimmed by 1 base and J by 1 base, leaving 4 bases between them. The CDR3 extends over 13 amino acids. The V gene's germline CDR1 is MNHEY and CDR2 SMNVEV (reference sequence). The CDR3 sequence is CASSLWGNTEAFF. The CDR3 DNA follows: TGTGCCAGCAGTTTATGGGGGAACACTGAAGCTTTCTTT.

The DNA for the CDR3 is TGTGCCTGGAGTGTGGATGGAAACACCATATATTTT. Protein sequence: CAWSVDGNTIYF. V usage is TRBV30 and J usage is TRBJ1-3, with unresolved D. V lost 0 bases and J lost 3, with 3 bases in between. The CDR3 length is 12 residues. Germline CDR1 is GTSNPN and CDR2 is SVGIG (reference sequence).

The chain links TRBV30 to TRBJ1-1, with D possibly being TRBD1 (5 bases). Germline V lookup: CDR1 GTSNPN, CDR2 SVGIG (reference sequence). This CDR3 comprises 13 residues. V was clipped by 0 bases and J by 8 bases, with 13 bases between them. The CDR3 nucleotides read TGTGCCTGGAGTGTACTTTGGCAGGGAGAAGCTTTCTTT. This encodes CAWSVLWQGEAFF.

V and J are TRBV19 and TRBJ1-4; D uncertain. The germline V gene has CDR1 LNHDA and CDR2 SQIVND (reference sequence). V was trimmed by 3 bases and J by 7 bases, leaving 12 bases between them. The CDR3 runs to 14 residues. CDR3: CASSMRRRPEKLFF. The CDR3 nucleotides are TGTGCCAGTAGTATGAGGCGGCGCCCTGAAAAACTGTTTTTT. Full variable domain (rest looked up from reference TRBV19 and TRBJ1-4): DGGITQSPKYLFRKEGQNVTLSCEQNLNHDAMYWYRQDPGQGLRLIYYSQIVNDFQKGDIAEGYSVSREKKESFPLTVTSAQKNPTAFYLCASSMRRRPEKLFFGSGTQLSVL.

The CDR3 nucleotides are TGTGCCATCGCTGAGGGACTAGCGGGGAGCACAGATACGCAGTATTTT. It encodes CAIAEGLAGSTDTQYF. This chain links TRBV10-3 with TRBJ2-3; TRBD2 aligns across 13 bases. CDR3 length: 16 residues. CDR1 is ENHRY, CDR2 SYGVKD, per germline. V lost 8 bases to trimming and J lost 0 bases; unmatched junction nucleotides: 5.

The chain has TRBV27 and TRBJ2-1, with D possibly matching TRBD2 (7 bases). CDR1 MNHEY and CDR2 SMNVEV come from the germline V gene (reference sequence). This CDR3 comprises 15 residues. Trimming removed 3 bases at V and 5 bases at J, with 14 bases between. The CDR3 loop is CASSFEGGWDNEQFF. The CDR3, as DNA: TGTGCCAGCAGTTTTGAGGGGGGGTGGGACAATGAGCAGTTCTTC.

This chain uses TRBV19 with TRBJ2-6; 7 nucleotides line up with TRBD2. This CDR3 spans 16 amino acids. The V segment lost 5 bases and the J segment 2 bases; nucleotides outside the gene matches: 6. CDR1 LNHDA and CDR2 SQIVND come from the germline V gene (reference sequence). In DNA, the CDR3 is TGTGCCAGTAGTTCTCCGGGGGGTACTGGGGCCAACGTCCTGACTTTC. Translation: CASSSPGGTGANVLTF.

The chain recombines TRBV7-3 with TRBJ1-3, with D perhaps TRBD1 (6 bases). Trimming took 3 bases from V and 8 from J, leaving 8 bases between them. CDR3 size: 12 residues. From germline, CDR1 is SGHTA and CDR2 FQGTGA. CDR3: CASSLKGDTIYF. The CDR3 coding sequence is TGTGCCAGCAGCTTGAAGGGGGACACCATATATTTT.

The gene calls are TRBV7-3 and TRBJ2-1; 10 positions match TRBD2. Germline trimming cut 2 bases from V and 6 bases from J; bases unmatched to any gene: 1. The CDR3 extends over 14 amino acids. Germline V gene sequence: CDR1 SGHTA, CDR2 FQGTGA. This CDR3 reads CASSLGLAANEQFF. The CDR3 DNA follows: TGTGCCAGCAGCTTAGGACTAGCGGCCAATGAGCAGTTCTTC.

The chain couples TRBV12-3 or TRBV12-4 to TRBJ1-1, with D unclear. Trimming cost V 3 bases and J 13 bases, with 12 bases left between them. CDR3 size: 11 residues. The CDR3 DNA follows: TGTGCCAGCAGTTTTAGCACTATAGGTTTCTTT. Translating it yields CASSFSTIGFF.

The CDR3 DNA is TGTGCCAGCAGCGAGATCCGGGAGGTGGGCTCAGATACGCAGTATTTT. It codes for CASSEIREVGSDTQYF. This sequence joins TRBV2 and TRBJ2-3; TRBD2 aligns across 7 bases. Looked up from germline, CDR1 is SNHLY and CDR2 is FYNNEI. The V and J ends lost 6 bases and 4 bases, in that order; junction bases with no gene match: 13. The CDR3 spans 16 residues. Complete variable domain (other parts from reference TRBV2 and TRBJ2-3): EPEVTQTPSHQVTQMGQEVILRCVPISNHLYFYWYRQILGQKVEFLVSFYNNEISEKSEIFDDQFSVERPDGSNFTLKIRSTKLEDSAMYFCASSEIREVGSDTQYFGPGTRLTVL.

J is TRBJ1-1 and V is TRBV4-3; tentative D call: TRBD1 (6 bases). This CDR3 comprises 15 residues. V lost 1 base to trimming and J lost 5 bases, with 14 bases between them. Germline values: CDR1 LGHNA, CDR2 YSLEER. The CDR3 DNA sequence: TGCGCCAGCAGCCAAGCCGGGACAATGGGGACTGAAGCTTTCTTT. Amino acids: CASSQAGTMGTEAFF.

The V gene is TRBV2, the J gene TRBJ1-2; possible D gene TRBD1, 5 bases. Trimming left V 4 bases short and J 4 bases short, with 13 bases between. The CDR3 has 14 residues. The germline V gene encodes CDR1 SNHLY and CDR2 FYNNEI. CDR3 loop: CASSVGGGFYGYTF. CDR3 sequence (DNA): TGTGCCAGCAGTGTTGGGGGAGGGTTCTATGGCTACACCTTC.

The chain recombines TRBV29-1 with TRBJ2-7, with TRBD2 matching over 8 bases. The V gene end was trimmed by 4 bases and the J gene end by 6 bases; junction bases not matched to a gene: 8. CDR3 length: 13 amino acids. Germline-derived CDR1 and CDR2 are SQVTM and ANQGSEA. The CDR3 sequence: CSVVGRGGSEQYF. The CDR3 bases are TGCAGCGTTGTGGGACGGGGGGGCTCCGAGCAGTACTTC.

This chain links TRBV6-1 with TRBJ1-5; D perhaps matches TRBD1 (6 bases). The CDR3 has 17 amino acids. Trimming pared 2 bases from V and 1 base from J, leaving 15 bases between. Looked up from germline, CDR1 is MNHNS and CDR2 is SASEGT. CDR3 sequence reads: CASSESTGAGSNQPQHF. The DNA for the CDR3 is TGTGCCAGCAGTGAATCGACGGGGGCAGGGAGCAATCAGCCCCAGCATTTT.

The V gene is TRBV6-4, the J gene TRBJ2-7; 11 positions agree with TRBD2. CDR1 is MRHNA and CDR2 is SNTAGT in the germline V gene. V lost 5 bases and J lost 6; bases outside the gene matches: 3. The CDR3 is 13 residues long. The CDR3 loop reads CASSSLAGVEQYF. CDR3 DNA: TGTGCCAGCAGTTCACTAGCGGGAGTCGAGCAGTACTTC.

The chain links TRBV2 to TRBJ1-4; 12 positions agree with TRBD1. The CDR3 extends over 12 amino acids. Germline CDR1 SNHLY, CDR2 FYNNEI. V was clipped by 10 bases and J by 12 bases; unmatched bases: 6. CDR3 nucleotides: TGTGCCACCGGGACAGGGGGCACGGAACTGTTTTTT. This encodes CATGTGGTELFF. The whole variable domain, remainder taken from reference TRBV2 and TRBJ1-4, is EPEVTQTPSHQVTQMGQEVILRCVPISNHLYFYWYRQILGQKVEFLVSFYNNEISEKSEIFDDQFSVERPDGSNFTLKIRSTKLEDSAMYFCATGTGGTELFFGSGTQLSVL.

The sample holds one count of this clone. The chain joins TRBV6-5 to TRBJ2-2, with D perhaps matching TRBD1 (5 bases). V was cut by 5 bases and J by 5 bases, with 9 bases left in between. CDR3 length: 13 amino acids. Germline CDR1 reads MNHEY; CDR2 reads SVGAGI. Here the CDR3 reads CASSRGRTGELFF. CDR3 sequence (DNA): TGTGCCAGCAGTAGGGGAAGGACCGGGGAGCTGTTTTTT.

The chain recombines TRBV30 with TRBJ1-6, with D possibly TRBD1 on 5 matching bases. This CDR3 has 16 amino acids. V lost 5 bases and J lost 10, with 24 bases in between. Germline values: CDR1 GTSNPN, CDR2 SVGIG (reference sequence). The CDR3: CAWVRGGGQNRSPLHF. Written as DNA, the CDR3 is TGTGCCTGGGTCCGTGGAGGTGGGCAGAACAGGTCACCCCTCCACTTT.